The 2 T cell receptor beta chains reported below all come from one sample, sequenced in a study of beta chain features in type 1 diabetes. Expressed TCRB transcripts were sequenced because the isolated RNA had all been reverse transcribed beforehand. Assay: immunoSEQ multiplex PCR; the TCRdb copy retains only in-frame clones and omits some. The profile shows about half a million clones, approximately 10% of them singletons. Sample: naive CD4+ T cells from blood. These TCRs come from a woman aged 18-30 years in good health.

The rearrangement links TRBV7-8 to TRBJ1-6, with D maybe TRBD1 (6 bases). V lost 6 bases, J lost 6 bases, and 18 bases lay in between. Germline CDR1 SGHVS, CDR2 FQNEAQ. There are 16 residues in the CDR3. CDR3 amino acids: CASSHKGDMSNSPLHF. DNA for the CDR3: TGTGCCAGCAGTCACAAGGGGGACATGAGTAATTCACCCCTCCACTTT.

In its sample, this clone was seen a few times. The genes are TRBV10-3 and TRBJ1-2; TRBD1 might be the D (5 bases). V lost 2 bases and J lost 2, with 6 bases in between. Germline V gene sequence: CDR1 ENHRY, CDR2 SYGVKD. CDR3 length equals 13 residues. DNA of the CDR3: TGTGCCATCAGTGAGGGGGCGAACTATGGCTACACCTTC. Encoded protein: CAISEGANYGYTF.